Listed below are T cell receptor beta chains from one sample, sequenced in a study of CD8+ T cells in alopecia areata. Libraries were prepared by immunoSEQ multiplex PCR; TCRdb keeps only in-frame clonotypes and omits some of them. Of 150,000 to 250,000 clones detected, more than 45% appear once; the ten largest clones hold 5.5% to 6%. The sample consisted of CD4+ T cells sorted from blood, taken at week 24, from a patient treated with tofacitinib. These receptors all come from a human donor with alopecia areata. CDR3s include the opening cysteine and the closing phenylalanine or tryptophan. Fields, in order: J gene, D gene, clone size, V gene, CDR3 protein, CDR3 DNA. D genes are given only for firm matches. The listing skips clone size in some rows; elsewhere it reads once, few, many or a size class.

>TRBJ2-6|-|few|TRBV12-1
CASSFEGSGANVLTF
TGTGCCAGCAGCTTTGAGGGATCCGGGGCCAACGTCCTGACTTTC
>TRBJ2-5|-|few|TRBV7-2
CASSLQGRETQYF
TGTGCCAGCAGCTTACAGGGGCGTGAGACCCAGTACTTC
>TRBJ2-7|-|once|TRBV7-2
CASSLRGGQVIYEQYF
TGTGCCAGCAGCTTAAGGGGGGGACAGGTGATCTACGAGCAGTACTTC
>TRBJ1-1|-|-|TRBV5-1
CASSLVAGEAFF
TGCGCCAGCAGCTTGGTGGCGGGTGAAGCTTTCTTT
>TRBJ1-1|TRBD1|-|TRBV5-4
CASRLDRGRDTEAFF
TGTGCCAGCAGGTTGGACAGGGGGAGGGACACTGAAGCTTTCTTT
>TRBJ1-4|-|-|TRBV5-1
CASSPGGFGEKLFF
TGCGCCAGCAGCCCGGGCGGGTTCGGCGAAAAACTGTTTTTT
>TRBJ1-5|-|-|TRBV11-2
CASSAGFQPQHF
TGTGCCAGCAGCGCGGGGTTTCAGCCCCAGCATTTT
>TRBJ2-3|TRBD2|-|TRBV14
CASSQRYLAGDTQYF
TGTGCCAGCAGCCAGAGGTATCTAGCGGGCGATACGCAGTATTTT
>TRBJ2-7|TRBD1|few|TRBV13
CASSEDRPLTYEQYF
TGTGCCAGCAGCGAGGACAGGCCTCTCACCTACGAGCAGTACTTC
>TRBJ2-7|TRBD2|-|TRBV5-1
CASSFGGGMEQYF
TGCGCCAGCAGCTTCGGCGGGGGTATGGAGCAGTACTTC
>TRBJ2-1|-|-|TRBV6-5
CASSRGGGFYNEQFF
TGTGCCAGCAGCCGCGGTGGAGGGTTCTACAATGAGCAGTTCTTC
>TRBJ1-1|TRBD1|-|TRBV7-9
CASSPRGQRNTEAFF
TGTGCCAGCAGCCCACGGGGACAGAGGAACACTGAAGCTTTCTTT
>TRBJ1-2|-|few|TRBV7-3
CASSFGTSNYGYTF
TGTGCCAGCAGCTTCGGGACATCTAACTATGGCTACACCTTC
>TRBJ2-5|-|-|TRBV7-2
CASSSLGRLEETQYF
TGTGCCAGCAGCTCCCTAGGAAGACTTGAAGAGACCCAGTACTTC
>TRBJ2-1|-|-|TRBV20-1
CSAVLSPEQFF
TGCAGTGCCGTTCTATCTCCCGAGCAGTTCTTC
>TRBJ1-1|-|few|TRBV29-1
CSVLTGNTEAFF
TGCAGCGTTCTAACAGGGAACACTGAAGCTTTCTTT
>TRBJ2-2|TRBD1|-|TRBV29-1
CSVSSQGATGELFF
TGCAGCGTTTCTTCACAGGGGGCCACCGGGGAGCTGTTTTTT
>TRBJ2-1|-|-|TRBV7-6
CASSLEGDKQFF
TGTGCCAGCAGCTTAGAGGGAGACAAGCAGTTCTTC
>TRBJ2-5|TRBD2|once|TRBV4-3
CASSQDWASGAETQYF
TGCGCCAGCAGCCAAGATTGGGCTAGCGGGGCCGAGACCCAGTACTTC
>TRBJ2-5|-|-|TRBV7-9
CASSQTNFGETQYF
TGTGCCAGCAGCCAGACTAATTTTGGAGAGACCCAGTACTTC
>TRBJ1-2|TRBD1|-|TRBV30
CAWYNPGTGRWLDYGYTF
TGTGCCTGGTACAACCCCGGGACAGGGAGATGGCTAGACTATGGCTACACCTTC
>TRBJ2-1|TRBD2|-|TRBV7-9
CASSWQPGLEQFF
TGTGCCAGCAGCTGGCAACCGGGACTAGAGCAGTTCTTC
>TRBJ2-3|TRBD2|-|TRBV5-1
CASSLGELAGGQDTQYF
TGCGCCAGCAGCTTGGGGGAGTTAGCGGGAGGGCAAGATACGCAGTATTTT
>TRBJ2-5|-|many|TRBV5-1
CASSLGPTQETQYF
TGCGCCAGCAGCTTGGGACCCACCCAAGAGACCCAGTACTTC
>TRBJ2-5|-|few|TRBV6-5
CAREPDIQETQYF
TGTGCCAGAGAGCCGGACATACAAGAGACCCAGTACTTC
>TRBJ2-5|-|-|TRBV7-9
CASSLVGDHTETQYF
TGTGCCAGCAGCTTAGTGGGCGACCATACGGAGACCCAGTACTTC
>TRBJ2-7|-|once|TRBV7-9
CASSLEGRGYEQYF
TGTGCCAGCAGCTTAGAGGGTAGAGGCTACGAGCAGTACTTC
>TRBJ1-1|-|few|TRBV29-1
CSVEVGVTEAFF
TGCAGCGTTGAAGTCGGGGTAACTGAAGCTTTCTTT
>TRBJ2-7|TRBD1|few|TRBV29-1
CSVDVGWDSDSYEQYF
TGCAGCGTTGATGTCGGGTGGGACAGTGACTCCTACGAGCAGTACTTC
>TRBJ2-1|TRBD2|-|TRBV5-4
CASSSQRGDNEQFF
TGTGCCAGCAGCTCCCAGCGGGGTGACAATGAGCAGTTCTTC
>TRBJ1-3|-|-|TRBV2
CASNLLRGPSGNTIYF
TGTGCCAGCAACCTCCTCAGGGGACCCTCTGGAAACACCATATATTTT
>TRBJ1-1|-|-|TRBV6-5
CASSYGGPSTEAFF
TGTGCCAGCAGTTACGGGGGGCCAAGCACTGAAGCTTTCTTT
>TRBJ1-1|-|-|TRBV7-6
CASSLDGGGEAFF
TGTGCCAGCAGCTTAGACGGCGGGGGTGAAGCTTTCTTT
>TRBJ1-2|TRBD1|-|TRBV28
CASSTTTGANYGYTF
TGTGCCAGCAGCACTACTACAGGGGCCAACTATGGCTACACCTTC
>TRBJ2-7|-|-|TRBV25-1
CASSEYGGYEQYF
TGTGCCAGCAGTGAATACGGCGGCTACGAGCAGTACTTC
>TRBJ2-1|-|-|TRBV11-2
CASSLVWGSYNEQFF
TGTGCCAGCAGCTTAGTGTGGGGTTCATACAATGAGCAGTTCTTC
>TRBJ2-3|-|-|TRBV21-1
CASSEKSATVENRDRGQDTQYF
TGTGCCAGCAGCGAAAAATCAGCAACGGTAGAAAACCGGGACAGGGGGCAGGATACGCAGTATTTT
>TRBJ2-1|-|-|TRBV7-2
CASSLATVYNEQFF
TGTGCCAGCAGCTTAGCTACGGTCTACAATGAGCAGTTCTTC
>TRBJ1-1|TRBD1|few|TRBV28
CASRWTGDRNTEAFF
TGTGCCAGCAGGTGGACAGGGGACAGGAACACTGAAGCTTTCTTT
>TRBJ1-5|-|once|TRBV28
CASSFRVGLSNQPQHF
TGTGCCAGCAGTTTTCGGGTCGGACTTAGCAATCAGCCCCAGCATTTT